This T cell receptor beta chain was sequenced during a study of CD8+CD57+ T cells in acquired aplastic anemia (dated by TCRdb to the late 2010s). Regarding the research as a whole: On average, sorted CD4+ and CD8+ cells yielded around 3.5 ug of extracted DNA, with a range of about 0.18 to 27.4 ug. CD8+CD57+ expansion was defined as frequency above the mean frequency observed in healthy subjects. Study-wide conclusions, independent of this receptor: Around 30 CD8+ CDR3 sequences were found to be shared between patients and controls, but these sequences appeared to be highly expressed in patients and within the immunodominant clones of the patients. CD8+ Simpson's diversity did not differ significantly between patients and healthy controls (P=0.060).

CDR1 is given as MNHEY and CDR2 as SVGAGI, both from the germline V gene. V has 2 bases trimmed and J has 7 bases trimmed; junction bases matching no gene number 6. There are 14 amino acids in the CDR3, from cysteine to phenylalanine inclusive. Just the 42-base CDR3 DNA is kept, in frame starting at base 1. Profiling of TCR beta VDJ combinations and CDR3 sequences used genomic DNA as the template. TCR repertoire sequencing was run on an Illumina HiSeq 2000. For the original study's pipeline: Repertoire assessment relied on Simpson's diversity index, CDR3 size and DJ length profiles, and TRBV/TRBJ rearrangement plots. The most abundant DNA sequence in the deep sequencing data was defined as the immunodominant clone. CDR3 amino acid sequences were screened for sharing across subjects and were compared with published repertoires and the VDJdb database. TCRdb itself trimmed the public reads at Q25 with fastp, ran MiXCR and retained productive beta chains. Every CDR3 protein is listed once, alongside the most common genes and DNA of its rows. TCRdb, not the original authors, processed these V and J calls. The sample profile shows 120,000 or so distinct CDR3 sequences; about 43% of them were found once. About 3% of the sample is taken by the ten largest.

Expansion of CD8+CD57+ cells had been shown by flow cytometry in the patients chosen for sequencing. Every patient had severe acquired aplastic anemia, diagnosed using the International Study of Aplastic Anemia and Agranulocytosis and Camitta criteria. No patient had received any therapy when blood was sampled. The study deep-sequenced TCR repertoires of sorted CD4+ and CD8+ blood T cells from severe aplastic anemia patients and healthy subjects. In the USA, patient enrollment took place under clinicaltrials.gov protocols 00001620, 01623167, 00001397, 00071045, 00081523 and 00961064. Ficoll-Paque density gradient centrifugation was used to isolate peripheral blood mononuclear cells. CD4+ and CD8+ T cells were sorted by FACS or magnetic beads before DNA extraction. There are many counts of this clonotype. Its antigen has not been determined. It has no much larger one-base neighbor in the sample; base qualities were not kept.

The chain was built from TRBV6-5 and TRBJ2-7, and TRBD2 aligns with 9 junction nucleotides. The receptor was derived from a human donor with aplastic anemia. The sample comprised sorted CD4+, CD8+, or CD8+CD57+ T cells (not recorded which) from PBMCs. The sequence in DNA is TGTGCCAGCAGTTACGGCGGGGGGGAGTGGGAGCAGTACTTC. It translates as CASSYGGGEWEQYF.